This T cell receptor (beta chain) emerged from a study of vaccination and CD4 T cells after COVID-19. Study at large: Overlapping spike peptides served as the stimulus for the cells. These peptides came from SARS-CoV-2 and from the common cold coronaviruses HCoV-NL63, HCoV-OC43 and HCoV-229E.

The treatment here: approximately nine-day PBMC culture with coronavirus spike peptide pools or control peptides (ViraFEST assay). IL-2 at roughly 9.2 IU/ml and peptide pools at roughly 10 ug/ml were added to PBMCs cultured at roughly 2 million per well. Whole-study findings and limits: Among convalescent patients, a median about 84% of reactive clones emerged only after vaccination.

About this clonotype itself: What it recognizes is unknown.

Trimming cost V 5 bases and J 3 bases, with 8 bases left between them. The germline V gene encodes CDR1 DFQATT and CDR2 SNEGSKA (reference sequence). The CDR3 is 12 amino acids. CD4+ T cells that had been cultured provided DNA sequenced with the Oncomine TCR Beta short-read assay. Genomic DNA was isolated from cultured CD4+ T cells. In TCRdb, the PCR reads were re-called with MiXCR into one record per CDR3 protein. The sample shows 10,000 to 15,000 distinct CDR3 sequences, approximately 69% of them seen only once. The chain has TRBV20-1 and TRBJ1-5; the D is unclear. The sequencing input was CD4+ T cells from blood, cultured in vitro. This clonotype was sampled from a human donor who had recovered from COVID-19. DNA of the CDR3: TGCAGTGCTCTCAGTAACAATCAGCCCCAGCATTTT. It is translated as CSALSNNQPQHF.